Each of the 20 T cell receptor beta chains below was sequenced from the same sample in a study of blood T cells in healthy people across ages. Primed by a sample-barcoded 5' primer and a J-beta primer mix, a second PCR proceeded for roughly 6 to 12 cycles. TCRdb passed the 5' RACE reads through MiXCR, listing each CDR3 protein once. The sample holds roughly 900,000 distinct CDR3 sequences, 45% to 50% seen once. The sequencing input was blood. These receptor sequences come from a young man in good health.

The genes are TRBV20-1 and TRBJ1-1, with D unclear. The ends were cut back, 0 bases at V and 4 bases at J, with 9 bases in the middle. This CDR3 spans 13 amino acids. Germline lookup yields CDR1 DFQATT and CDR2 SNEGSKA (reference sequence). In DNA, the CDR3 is TGCAGTGCTAGAGATCAAAGCTCCACTGAAGCTTTCTTT. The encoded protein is CSARDQSSTEAFF.

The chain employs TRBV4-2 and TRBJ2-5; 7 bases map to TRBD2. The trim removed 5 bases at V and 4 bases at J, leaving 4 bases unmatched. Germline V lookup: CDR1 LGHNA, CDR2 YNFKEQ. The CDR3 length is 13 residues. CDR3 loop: CASSATSVETQYF. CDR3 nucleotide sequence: TGTGCCAGCAGCGCCACTAGCGTAGAGACCCAGTACTTC.

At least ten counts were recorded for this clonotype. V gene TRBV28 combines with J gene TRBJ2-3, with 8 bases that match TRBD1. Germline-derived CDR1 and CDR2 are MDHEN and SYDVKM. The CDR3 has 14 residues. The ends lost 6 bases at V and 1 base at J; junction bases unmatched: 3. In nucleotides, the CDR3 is TGTGCCAGCAGCCCAGGGGGCCGCACAGATACGCAGTATTTT. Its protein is CASSPGGRTDTQYF. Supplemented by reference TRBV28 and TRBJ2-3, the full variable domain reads DVKVTQSSRYLVKRTGEKVFLECVQDMDHENMFWYRQDPGLGLRLIYFSYDVKMKEKGDIPEGYSVSREKKERFSLILESASTNQTSMYLCASSPGGRTDTQYFGPGTRLTVL.

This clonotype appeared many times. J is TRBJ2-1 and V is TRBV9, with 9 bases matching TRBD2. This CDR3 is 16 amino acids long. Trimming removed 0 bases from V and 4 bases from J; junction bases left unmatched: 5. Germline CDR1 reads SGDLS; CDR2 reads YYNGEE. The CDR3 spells CASSVAPSGKYNEQFF. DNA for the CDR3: TGTGCCAGCAGCGTAGCTCCTAGCGGGAAATACAATGAGCAGTTCTTC. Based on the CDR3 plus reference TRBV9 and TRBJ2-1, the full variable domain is DSGVTQTPKHLITATGQRVTLRCSPRSGDLSVYWYQQSLDQGLQFLIQYYNGEERAKGNILERFSAQQFPDLHSELNLSSLELGDSALYFCASSVAPSGKYNEQFFGPGTRLTVL.

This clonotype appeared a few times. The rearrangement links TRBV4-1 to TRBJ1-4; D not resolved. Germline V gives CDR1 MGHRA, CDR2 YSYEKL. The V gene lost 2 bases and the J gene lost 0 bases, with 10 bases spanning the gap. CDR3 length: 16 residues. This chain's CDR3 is CASSQFGSATNEKLFF. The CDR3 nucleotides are TGCGCCAGCAGCCAATTTGGGTCTGCAACTAATGAAAAACTGTTTTTT.

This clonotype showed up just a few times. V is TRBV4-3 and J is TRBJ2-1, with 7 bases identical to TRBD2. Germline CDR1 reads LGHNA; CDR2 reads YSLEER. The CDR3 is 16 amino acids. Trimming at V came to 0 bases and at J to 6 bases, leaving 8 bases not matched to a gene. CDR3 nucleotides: TGCGCCAGCAGCCAAGATCTAGGACTAGGCCCCAATGAGCAGTTCTTC. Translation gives CASSQDLGLGPNEQFF.

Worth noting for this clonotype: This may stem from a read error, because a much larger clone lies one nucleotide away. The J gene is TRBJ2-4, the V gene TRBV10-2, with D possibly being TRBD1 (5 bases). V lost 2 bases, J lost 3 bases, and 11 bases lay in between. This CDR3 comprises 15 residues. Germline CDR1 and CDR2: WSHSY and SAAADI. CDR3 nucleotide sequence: TGCGCCAGCAGTGAGGGGGCGCTAGTCAAAAACATTCAGTACTTC. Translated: CASSEGALVKNIQYF.

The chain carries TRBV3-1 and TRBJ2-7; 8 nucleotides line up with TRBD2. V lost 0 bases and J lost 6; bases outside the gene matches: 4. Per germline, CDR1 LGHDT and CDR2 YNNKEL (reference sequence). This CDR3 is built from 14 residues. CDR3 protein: CASSQEQRGGEQYF. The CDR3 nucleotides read TGTGCCAGCAGCCAAGAACAACGGGGGGGCGAGCAGTACTTC.

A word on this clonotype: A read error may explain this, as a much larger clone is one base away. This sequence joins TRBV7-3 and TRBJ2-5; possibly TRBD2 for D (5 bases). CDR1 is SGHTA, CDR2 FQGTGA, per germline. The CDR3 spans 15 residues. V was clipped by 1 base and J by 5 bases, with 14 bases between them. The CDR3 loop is CASSLRGRGGETQYF. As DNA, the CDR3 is TGTGCCAGCAGCTTAAGAGGACGGGGTGGGGAGACCCAGTACTTC.

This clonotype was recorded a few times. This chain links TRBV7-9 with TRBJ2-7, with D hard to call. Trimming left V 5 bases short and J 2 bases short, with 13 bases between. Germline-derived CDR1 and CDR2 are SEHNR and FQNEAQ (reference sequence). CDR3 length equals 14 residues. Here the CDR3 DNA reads TGTGCCAGCAGCGAGTCGACAACTGCCTACGAGCAGTACTTC. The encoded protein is CASSESTTAYEQYF.

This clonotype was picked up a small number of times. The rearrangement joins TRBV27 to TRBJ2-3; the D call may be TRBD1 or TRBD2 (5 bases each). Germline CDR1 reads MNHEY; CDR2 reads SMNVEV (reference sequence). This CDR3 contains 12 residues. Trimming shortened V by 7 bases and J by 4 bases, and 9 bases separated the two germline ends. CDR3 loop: CASKRGADTQYF. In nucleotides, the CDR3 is TGTGCCAGCAAGAGGGGTGCAGATACGCAGTATTTT.

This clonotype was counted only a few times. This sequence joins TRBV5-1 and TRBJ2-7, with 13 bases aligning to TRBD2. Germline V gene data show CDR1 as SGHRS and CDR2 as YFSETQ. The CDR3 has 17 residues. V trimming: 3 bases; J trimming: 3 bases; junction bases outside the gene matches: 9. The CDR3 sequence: CASSYGLAGVNSYEQYF. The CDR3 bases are TGCGCCAGCAGCTACGGACTAGCGGGGGTGAACAGCTACGAGCAGTACTTC. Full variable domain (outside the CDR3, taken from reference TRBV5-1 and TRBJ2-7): KAGVTQTPRYLIKTRGQQVTLSCSPISGHRSVSWYQQTPGQGLQFLFEYFSETQRNKGNFPGRFSGRQFSNSRSEMNVSTLELGDSALYLCASSYGLAGVNSYEQYFGPGTRLTVT.

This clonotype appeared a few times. The CDR3 here is CASSQGLGAYGYTF. Written as DNA, the CDR3 is TGTGCCAGCAGCCAAGGACTCGGGGCATATGGCTACACCTTC. V usage is TRBV3-1 and J usage is TRBJ1-2; the D gene is possibly TRBD1 (5 bases). Looked up from germline, CDR1 is LGHDT and CDR2 is YNNKEL (reference sequence). Trimming took off 1 base at V and 5 bases at J, with 11 bases between the two ends. The CDR3 is 14 amino acids.

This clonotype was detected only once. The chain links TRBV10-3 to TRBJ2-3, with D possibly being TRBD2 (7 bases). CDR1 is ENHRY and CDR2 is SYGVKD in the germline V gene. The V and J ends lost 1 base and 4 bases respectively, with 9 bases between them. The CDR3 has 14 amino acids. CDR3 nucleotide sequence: TGTGCCATCAGTGAGTGGGGGGGGCCAGATACGCAGTATTTT. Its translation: CAISEWGGPDTQYF.

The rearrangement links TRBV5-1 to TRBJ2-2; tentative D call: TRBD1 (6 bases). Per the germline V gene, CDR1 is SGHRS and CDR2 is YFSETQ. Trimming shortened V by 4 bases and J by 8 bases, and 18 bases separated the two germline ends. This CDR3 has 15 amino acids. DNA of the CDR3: TGCGCCAGCAGCAGGACAGACCCACACGTTGGGGAGCTGTTTTTT. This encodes CASSRTDPHVGELFF.

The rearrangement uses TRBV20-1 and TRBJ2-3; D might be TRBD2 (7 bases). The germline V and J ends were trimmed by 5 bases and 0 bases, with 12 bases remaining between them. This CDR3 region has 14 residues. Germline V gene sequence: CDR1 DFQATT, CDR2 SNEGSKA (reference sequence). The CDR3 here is CSAPRGLSTDTQYF. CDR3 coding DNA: TGCAGTGCTCCGCGGGGGCTCAGCACAGATACGCAGTATTTT.

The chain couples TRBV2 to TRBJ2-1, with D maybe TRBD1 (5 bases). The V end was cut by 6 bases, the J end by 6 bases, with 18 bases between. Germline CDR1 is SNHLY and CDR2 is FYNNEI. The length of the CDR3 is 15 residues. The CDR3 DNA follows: TGTGCCAGCAGACCCAGGGCCCTTCCGTCCAATGAGCAGTTCTTC. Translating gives CASRPRALPSNEQFF.

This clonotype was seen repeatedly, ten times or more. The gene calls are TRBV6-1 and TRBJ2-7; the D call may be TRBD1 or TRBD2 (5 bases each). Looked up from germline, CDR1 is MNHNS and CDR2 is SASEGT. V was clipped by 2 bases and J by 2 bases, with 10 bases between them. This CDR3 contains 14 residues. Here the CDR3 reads CASSEPGGAYEQYF. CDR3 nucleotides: TGTGCCAGCAGTGAACCTGGGGGAGCCTACGAGCAGTACTTC.

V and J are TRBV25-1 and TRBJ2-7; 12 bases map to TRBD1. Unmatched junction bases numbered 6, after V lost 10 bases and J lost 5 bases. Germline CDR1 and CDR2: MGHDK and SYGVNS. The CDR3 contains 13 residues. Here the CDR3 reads CATVGTGGHEQYF. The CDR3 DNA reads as TGTGCCACCGTGGGGACAGGGGGCCACGAGCAGTACTTC.

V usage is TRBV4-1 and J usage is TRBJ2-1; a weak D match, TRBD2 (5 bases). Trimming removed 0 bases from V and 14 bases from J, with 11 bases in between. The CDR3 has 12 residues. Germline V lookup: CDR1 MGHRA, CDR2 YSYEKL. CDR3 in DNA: TGCGCCAGCAGCCAAGATGGGAGAGACGAGTTCTTC. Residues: CASSQDGRDEFF.